This TCR beta chain was retrieved from a study of blood T cell repertoires in COVID-19. Study as a whole: Whether acute or convalescent, the COVID-19 samples came from the United States, Italy and Spain. PBMCs, B-cell-depleted T cells, or T cells provided the cDNA or gDNA that made up the material.

The CDR3 extends over 12 amino acids. Germline V gives CDR1 SEHNR, CDR2 FQNEAQ (reference sequence). Trimming left V 2 bases short and J 7 bases short, with 9 bases between. Study processing details: Nucleated cell number was recorded as an estimate derived from reference gene primer amplification. Produced via immunoSEQ multiplex PCR; TCRdb's table is partial and in-frame only. The DNA was the basis for D and trimming; V, J and clone size are from that table. The table includes some 240,000 clones, 65% to 90% detected once. This TCR was sampled from a woman aged 40-49 years who had recovered from COVID-19. V gene TRBV7-9 combines with J gene TRBJ2-7; no clear D. Material: peripheral blood. CDR3 residues: CASSLLRSEQYF. CDR3 nucleotides: TGTGCCAGCAGCTTACTAAGGAGTGAGCAGTACTTC.